One sample yielded the 5 T cell receptor beta chains listed below, sequenced in a study of blood T cell repertoires in COVID-19 (dated by TCRdb to 2018 to 2020). The method was the immunoSEQ multiplex PCR assay. Here the immuneACCESS table is served through TCRdb, limited to in-frame sequences with V and J called. Missing clones are a known gap in these copies; in checked studies unresolved V genes cover under half, and the rest lacks a known reason. In this sample the table shows fewer than 85,000 clones, approximately 83% of which occur a single time. Around 4.1% of the sample comes from the top ten. Sequencing input: peripheral blood. The receptors here all came from an older woman with acute or convalescent COVID-19.

The chain employs TRBV2 and TRBJ1-5, with TRBD1 identical over 7 bases. Germline V gives CDR1 SNHLY, CDR2 FYNNEI. The CDR3 is 13 amino acids. The V segment lost 8 bases and the J segment 6 bases; nucleotides outside the gene matches: 7. The CDR3 here is CASGKGARQPQHF. In DNA form, the CDR3 reads TGTGCCAGCGGAAAGGGGGCGCGTCAGCCCCAGCATTTT.

The chain is built from TRBV24-1 and TRBJ1-2; D remains unclear. CDR3 length: 11 amino acids. Trimming removed 6 bases at V and 5 bases at J, with 6 bases between. Germline CDR1 reads KGHDR; CDR2 reads SFDVKD. The CDR3 DNA follows: TGTGCCACCAGTACCGGGTATGGCTACACCTTC. Translation: CATSTGYGYTF.

The chain joins TRBV5-4 to TRBJ2-3, with D perhaps TRBD2 (6 bases). The CDR3 covers 13 residues. Germline V gives CDR1 SGHNT, CDR2 YYREEE (reference sequence). Trimming removed 4 bases from V and 9 bases from J, with 15 bases in between. The CDR3 protein is CASSGQGGGTQYF. In DNA, the CDR3 is TGTGCCAGCAGCGGCCAAGGTGGGGGGACGCAGTATTTT.

This clone qualifies as medium-sized (0.01 to 0.1%). The V call is TRBV3-1 (or the pseudogene TRBV3-2), the J call TRBJ2-5; 7 positions agree with TRBD1. The CDR3 loop spans 13 amino acids. V shed 1 base and J 9 bases; nucleotides not matched to a gene: 5. CDR1 and CDR2 (germline): LGHDT, YNNKEL (reference sequence). CDR3 in DNA: TGTGCCAGCAGCCAAGTTGTCGACAGGGCCCAGTACTTC. It yields the protein CASSQVVDRAQYF.

The rearrangement uses TRBV6-1 and TRBJ1-3; the D gene is possibly TRBD1 (6 bases). Trimming shortened V by 0 bases and J by 9 bases, and 18 bases separated the two germline ends. Germline V gives CDR1 MNHNS, CDR2 SASEGT. CDR3 length: 16 amino acids. The CDR3 region has the DNA TGTGCCAGCAGTGAAGCCTTAGGCAAAGGGGGATCCACCATATATTTT. The encoded protein is CASSEALGKGGSTIYF.